One and the same sample provided the 23 T cell receptor beta chains below, sequenced in a study of T cell responses to AZD1222 COVID-19 vaccine (dated by TCRdb to 2020 to 2023). Interpreted using the paper, the time point label stands for: baseline before first vaccination. The library was produced with the immunoSEQ multiplex PCR assay. Here the immuneACCESS table is served through TCRdb, limited to in-frame sequences with V and J called. Missing clones are a known gap in these copies; in checked studies unresolved V genes cover under half, and the rest lacks a known reason. In this sample the table shows some 130,000 clones, around 90% of which occur a single time. The ten biggest clones cover 5% to 6.5% of the sample. Sequenced here: peripheral blood, sampled on day 0 of AZD1222 vaccination. These receptor sequences come from an adult in good health.

The chain has TRBV16 and TRBJ1-4; no clear D. This CDR3 is 14 amino acids long. Between the trimmed V and J ends, which lost 5 bases and 10 bases, there was a span of 17 bases. In germline, CDR1 is KGHSY, CDR2 FQNENV. In DNA form, the CDR3 reads TGTGCCAGCAGCTCGGACCGTGTTGGCGGAAAACTGTTTTTT. Its translation is CASSSDRVGGKLFF.

This clone was detected once. The rearrangement joins TRBV20-1 to TRBJ2-7; D is unclear. With 3 bases removed from V and 2 bases from J, the gap between germline ends came to 26 bases. This CDR3 comprises 18 residues. Germline CDR1 reads DFQATT; CDR2 reads SNEGSKA (reference sequence). The CDR3 region is CSASKVGVRGRQTYEQYF. CDR3 bases: TGCAGTGCTAGTAAGGTCGGTGTCAGAGGTCGTCAGACCTACGAGCAGTACTTC.

The chain recombines TRBV27 with TRBJ2-2, with D possibly TRBD1 on 6 matching bases. Trimming left V 7 bases short and J 4 bases short, with 13 bases between. Germline V gene data show CDR1 as MNHEY and CDR2 as SMNVEV (reference sequence). The CDR3 spans 14 residues. The DNA for the CDR3 is TGTGCCAGCACCCCCGACAGGCTCACCGGGGAGCTGTTTTTT. Translated: CASTPDRLTGELFF.

The V call is TRBV19, the J call TRBJ1-5, with 8 bases lining up with TRBD1. This CDR3 spans 15 amino acids. Trimming at V came to 6 bases and at J to 5 bases, leaving 9 bases not matched to a gene. The germline V gene encodes CDR1 LNHDA and CDR2 SQIVND (reference sequence). CDR3 amino acids: CASRDRGGSYQPQHF. Here the CDR3 DNA reads TGTGCCAGTAGAGACAGGGGAGGGTCCTATCAGCCCCAGCATTTT.

The J gene is TRBJ1-3, the V gene TRBV5-6; TRBD1 matches 9 bases. The CDR3 sequence is 17 residues long. Germline values: CDR1 SGHDT, CDR2 YYEEEE. The V gene end was trimmed by 4 bases and the J gene end by 3 bases; junction bases not matched to a gene: 11. The CDR3 sequence: CASSRRPGTGFGNTIYF. The CDR3 DNA is TGTGCCAGCAGCCGTAGACCCGGGACAGGGTTTGGAAACACCATATATTTT.

The rearrangement links TRBV5-5 to TRBJ2-3, with 7 bases lining up with TRBD1. This CDR3 is built from 16 residues. The germline gives CDR1 SGHKS, CDR2 YYEKEE (reference sequence). Trimming removed 2 bases from V and 6 bases from J; junction bases left unmatched: 12. The CDR3: CASSFSQTGFSDTQYF. The CDR3, as DNA: TGTGCCAGCAGCTTTTCCCAGACAGGGTTCTCGGATACGCAGTATTTT.

This chain links TRBV30 with TRBJ1-1; no firm D call. The V end lost 0 bases, the J end lost 11 bases, and 10 bases lay between the germline ends. This CDR3 comprises 11 residues. The germline gives CDR1 GTSNPN, CDR2 SVGIG (reference sequence). The CDR3 region is CAWSVSEVAFF. CDR3 nucleotide sequence: TGTGCCTGGAGTGTATCCGAGGTGGCTTTCTTT.

The V call is TRBV3-1 (or the pseudogene TRBV3-2), the J call TRBJ1-6; unclear D gene. The CDR3 consists of 14 residues. Trimming removed 4 bases from V and 6 bases from J, with 10 bases in between. Germline values: CDR1 LGHDT, CDR2 YNNKEL (reference sequence). For the CDR3, the DNA is TGTGCCAGCAGCCCTACTTGGAGTAATTCACCCCTCCACTTT. It is translated as CASSPTWSNSPLHF.

The V and J genes are TRBV14 and TRBJ2-2; D gene ambiguous. The CDR3 sequence is 14 residues long. Germline-derived CDR1 and CDR2 are SGHDN and FVKESK. V dropped 1 base and J dropped 5 bases, with 8 bases sitting between them. CDR3 in amino acids: CASSQGVGTGELFF. For the CDR3, the DNA is TGTGCCAGCAGCCAAGGGGTAGGGACCGGGGAGCTGTTTTTT.

The J gene is TRBJ1-2, the V gene TRBV7-2; TRBD1 aligns across 7 bases. Looked up from germline, CDR1 is SGHTA and CDR2 is FQGNSA. V lost 4 bases, J lost 7 bases, and 12 bases stayed unmatched. This CDR3 region has 15 residues. CDR3 residues: CASSSVSGQPLGYTF. The CDR3 nucleotides read TGTGCCAGCAGCTCCGTATCGGGACAGCCCCTTGGCTACACCTTC.

The chain combines TRBV5-1 with TRBJ1-1, with 9 bases aligning to TRBD1. CDR3 length equals 16 residues. V dropped 3 bases and J dropped 8; count of bases not matched to a gene: 14. The V gene's germline CDR1 is SGHRS and CDR2 YFSETQ. CDR3 DNA: TGCGCCAGCAGCTCGATCACAGGGGGCGCGGCGAGAGAAGCTTTCTTT. It encodes CASSSITGGAAREAFF.

The chain recombines TRBV7-9 with TRBJ1-2; D unresolved. V lost 1 base and J 0 bases, leaving 6 bases between the germline ends. The CDR3 length is 14 residues. Germline V lookup: CDR1 SEHNR, CDR2 FQNEAQ (reference sequence). As DNA, the CDR3 is TGTGCCAGCAGCTTAGTTGCCTCTAACTATGGCTACACCTTC. Its translation is CASSLVASNYGYTF.

The chain uses TRBV11-2 and TRBJ1-4, with unresolved D. Between the trimmed V and J ends, which lost 3 bases and 8 bases, there was a span of 22 bases. The CDR3 consists of 17 residues. Germline-derived CDR1 and CDR2 are SGHAT and FQNNGV. The CDR3 DNA reads TGTGCCAGCAGCTTTTCGCGTGGTGGTCTTTTCGGGGAAAAACTGTTTTTT. Encoded protein: CASSFSRGGLFGEKLFF.

The chain has TRBV7-9 and TRBJ1-3; 7 bases fit TRBD1. Trimming took 5 bases from V and 0 from J; bases not matched to a gene: 1. Per germline, CDR1 SEHNR and CDR2 FQNEAQ (reference sequence). The CDR3 has 14 amino acids. CDR3 bases: TGTGCCAGCAGCCGGGACAGCTCTGGAAACACCATATATTTT. It encodes CASSRDSSGNTIYF.

The CDR3 sequence is CASSLEMRRNNEQFF. CDR3 coding DNA: TGTGCCAGCAGCCTCGAGATGCGGCGAAACAATGAGCAGTTCTTC. The chain joins TRBV7-2 to TRBJ2-1, with D unresolved. This CDR3 has 15 amino acids. V gave up 5 bases and J gave up 5 bases, with 16 bases separating them. Germline assignment: CDR1 SGHTA and CDR2 FQGNSA. Combining the CDR3 with reference TRBV7-2 and TRBJ2-1 gives the whole variable domain GAGVSQSPSNKVTEKGKDVELRCDPISGHTALYWYRQSLGQGLEFLIYFQGNSAPDKSGLPSDRFSAERTGGSVSTLTIQRTQQEDSAVYLCASSLEMRRNNEQFFGPGTRLTVL.

The chain combines TRBV7-9 with TRBJ2-7; D assignment may be TRBD1 or TRBD2 (7 bases each). Germline CDR1 and CDR2: SEHNR and FQNEAQ (reference sequence). This CDR3 spans 14 amino acids. Trimming cost V 4 bases and J 6 bases, with 16 bases left between them. The CDR3 region is CASSSGGALGEQYF. DNA for the CDR3: TGTGCCAGCAGCTCAGGGGGGGCCCTTGGCGAGCAGTACTTC.

V gene TRBV21-1 combines with J gene TRBJ2-7; TRBD1 is the table's D call, not checked against the DNA. TRBV21-1 is a recognized pseudogene. The CDR3 totals 11 residues. The CDR3 here is CASNRPGHLYF. Here the CDR3 DNA reads TGTGCCAGCAACCGACCGGGACACCTGTACTTC.

The table lists this clone with a count of one. The CDR3 DNA is TGTGCCAGCAGCCCCCGGGGCGGGGGGGCAGATACGCAGTATTTT. Its protein product is CASSPRGGGADTQYF. V is TRBV7-9 and J is TRBJ2-3, with 9 bases aligning to TRBD2. The V gene's germline CDR1 is SEHNR and CDR2 FQNEAQ (reference sequence). V lost 5 bases to trimming and J lost 4 bases; unmatched junction nucleotides: 7. The CDR3 runs 15 residues.

The rearrangement uses TRBV7-2 and TRBJ1-2; TRBD1 is a possible D gene (5 bases). Trimming removed 3 bases at V and 4 bases at J, with 9 bases between. The CDR3 is 13 amino acids. Looked up from germline, CDR1 is SGHTA and CDR2 is FQGNSA. CDR3 residues: CASSFAGTYGYTF. CDR3 DNA: TGTGCCAGCAGCTTTGCAGGGACCTATGGCTACACCTTC. The full variable domain, with the rest looked up from reference TRBV7-2 and TRBJ1-2, is GAGVSQSPSNKVTEKGKDVELRCDPISGHTALYWYRQSLGQGLEFLIYFQGNSAPDKSGLPSDRFSAERTGGSVSTLTIQRTQQEDSAVYLCASSFAGTYGYTFGSGTRLTVV.

Comments on this clone: One end of the junction is discordant with germline, which a read error may explain. The gene calls are TRBV5-8 and TRBJ2-2; no clear D gene. The length of the CDR3 is 16 residues. Germline values: CDR1 SGHTS, CDR2 YDEGEE. The CDR3 sequence is CAGSQVGPMNTGELFF. The DNA for the CDR3 is TGTGCCGGCAGCCAGGTTGGTCCCATGAACACCGGGGAGCTGTTTTTT.

This clone was counted between two and nine times. Written as DNA, the CDR3 is TGTGCCAGCAGTCCTCCCCTTATGAACACTGAAGCTTTCTTT. Translated: CASSPPLMNTEAFF. The rearrangement joins TRBV6-6 to TRBJ1-1; D gene unclear. Germline V gene sequence: CDR1 MNHNY, CDR2 SVGAGI (reference sequence). This CDR3 has 14 residues. V gave up 5 bases and J gave up 0 bases, with 10 bases separating them.

The chain carries TRBV4-1 and TRBJ2-2; D ambiguous. With 3 bases removed from V and 3 bases from J, the gap between germline ends came to 11 bases. The CDR3 consists of 15 residues. Germline V gene lookup returns CDR1 MGHRA and CDR2 YSYEKL. In DNA form, the CDR3 reads TGCGCCAGCAGCCAGCTACATCTTGACACCGGGGAGCTGTTTTTT. Its translation: CASSQLHLDTGELFF.

The chain combines TRBV3-1 (or the pseudogene TRBV3-2) with TRBJ1-3; TRBD1 matches at 7 bases. V dropped 2 bases and J dropped 2; count of bases not matched to a gene: 6. This CDR3 region has 16 residues. The germline V gene has CDR1 LGHDT and CDR2 YNNKEL (reference sequence). The CDR3 loop reads CASSQTLTGAGNTIYF. CDR3 in DNA: TGTGCCAGCAGCCAAACCCTTACAGGGGCTGGAAACACCATATATTTT.